The sequence of this T cell receptor (beta chain) was determined in a study of blood T cell repertoires in COVID-19. The germline V gene has CDR1 MDHEN and CDR2 SYDVKM. Trimming shortened V by 2 bases and J by 3 bases, and 7 bases separated the two germline ends. The CDR3 consists of 13 residues. Method: immunoSEQ multiplex PCR; TCRdb's copy keeps in-frame clones and lacks some. Of roughly 200,000 clones listed, approximately 86% are singletons. The receptor comes from a young man with active or convalescent COVID-19. V gene TRBV28 combines with J gene TRBJ1-1, with no clear D. The specimen was peripheral blood. The CDR3 protein is CASSLQVDTEAFF. DNA of the CDR3: TGTGCCAGCAGTTTACAGGTAGACACTGAAGCTTTCTTT.